The T cell receptor (beta chain) described here comes from a study of T cells after yellow fever vaccination. This clonotype has more than one count but fewer than ten. The antigen is not known. Overall study findings and caveats: Re-detected after boosting: most primary clones, approximately 97% of CD4 and around 86% of CD8.

Germline V CDR1 and CDR2: SGHRS, YFSETQ. CDR3 size: 14 residues. Trimming left V 5 bases short and J 5 bases short, with 16 bases between. Each CDR3 protein is one row after TCRdb ran MiXCR on the 5' RACE reads. Among 250,000 to 400,000 distinct CDR3 sequences listed, 4.1% were seen once. Specimen: PBMCs, collected 5 days after the yellow fever booster vaccination. This chain connects TRBV5-1 to TRBJ2-5; D call uncertain. The receptor comes from a man aged 18 to 29 who received the YFV17D yellow fever vaccine. This CDR3 is CASRSWGTGETQYF. The CDR3 DNA follows: TGCGCCAGCAGGAGTTGGGGAACCGGGGAGACCCAGTACTTC.